Listed below are T cell receptor beta chains from one sample, sequenced in a study of preoperative IRX-2 immunotherapy in early breast cancer. Data came from immunoSEQ multiplex PCR; TCRdb stores just in-frame clones and leaves some out. The table lists around 95,000 clones, roughly 89% of them singletons. The sample consisted of tumor tissue, taken after IRX-2 immunotherapy. Receptor source: a human donor with breast cancer. CDR3s include the opening cysteine and the closing phenylalanine or tryptophan. A D gene is named only where the DNA matches it firmly. The size field is filled for only some rows; it gives once, few, many or a size class.

clone_size	v_call	d_call	j_call	cdr3_aa	cdr3_nt
-	TRBV22-1	-	TRBJ1-2	CASRAGRANYGYTF	TGTGCCAGCAGGGCAGGGAGAGCTAACTATGGCTACACCTTC
-	TRBV19	-	TRBJ2-7	CASSPQTLLKQYF	TGTGCCAGTAGTCCCCAGACATTGTTGAAGCAGTACTTC
-	TRBV18	-	TRBJ2-5	CASSPPRGAGETQYF	TGTGCCAGCTCACCACCGAGGGGCGCCGGGGAGACCCAGTACTTC
-	TRBV5-1	-	TRBJ2-2	CASSFFGGKNTGELFF	TGCGCCAGCAGCTTCTTCGGCGGGAAGAACACCGGGGAGCTGTTTTTT
-	TRBV28	TRBD1	TRBJ2-5	CASSGTGVHSITQYF	TGTGCCAGCAGTGGGACAGGGGTCCATTCTATAACCCAGTACTTC
once	TRBV7-6	TRBD1	TRBJ1-2	CASSFRQGVDGYTF	TGTGCCAGCAGCTTTCGCCAGGGGGTCGATGGCTACACCTTC
once	TRBV19	-	TRBJ1-3	CASKSHTLSSGNTIYF	TGTGCCAGTAAGAGTCACACCTTGAGCTCTGGAAACACCATATATTTT
-	TRBV19	-	TRBJ2-4	CARLPPTGAKNIQYF	TGTGCCAGGCTACCCCCTACTGGGGCCAAAAACATTCAGTACTTC
-	TRBV6-8	-	TRBJ2-7	CASSLTSFYEQYF	TGTGCCAGCAGTCTGACTAGTTTCTACGAGCAGTACTTC
-	TRBV10-1	TRBD1	TRBJ2-1	CASSESGTGYNEQFF	TGCGCCAGCAGTGAGTCCGGGACAGGGTATAATGAGCAGTTCTTC
-	TRBV11-3	-	TRBJ2-3	CASSDRGRTGLPDTQYF	TGTGCCAGCAGCGATCGGGGACGTACAGGGCTGCCAGATACGCAGTATTTT
-	TRBV28	-	TRBJ1-3	CATHRVVGNTIYF	TGTGCCACCCACAGGGTAGTTGGAAACACCATATATTTT
-	TRBV30	TRBD2	TRBJ2-7	CAWSVPGGPHEQYF	TGTGCCTGGAGTGTCCCGGGGGGGCCCCACGAGCAGTACTTC
-	TRBV10-1	TRBD1	TRBJ1-5	CASRGDSGWYSNQPQHF	TGCGCCAGCAGGGGGGACAGTGGGTGGTATAGCAATCAGCCCCAGCATTTT
once	TRBV28	-	TRBJ1-1	CASSPGGGGLPEAFF	TGTGCCAGCAGTCCGGGAGGTGGGGGGTTGCCTGAAGCTTTCTTT
-	TRBV19	-	TRBJ1-5	CANSSPSPRLSQPQHF	TGTGCCAATAGTTCACCCAGTCCGAGGTTATCTCAGCCCCAGCATTTT
-	TRBV14	-	TRBJ1-3	CASSEQIFSGNTIYF	TGTGCCAGCAGTGAACAGATCTTCTCTGGAAACACCATATATTTT
-	TRBV11-3	TRBD1	TRBJ1-3	CASSPGGNSGNTIYF	TGTGCCAGCAGCCCAGGGGGGAACTCTGGAAACACCATATATTTT
-	TRBV18	-	TRBJ1-1	CASSPSLDTEAFF	TGTGCCAGCTCACCTTCGCTCGACACTGAAGCTTTCTTT
-	TRBV15	-	TRBJ2-7	CATSRVGTGTLPYEQYF	TGTGCCACCAGCAGAGTGGGGACCGGGACACTACCCTACGAGCAGTACTTC
-	TRBV14	TRBD1	TRBJ1-6	CASSPRGNSPLHF	TGTGCCAGCAGCCCCAGGGGGAATTCACCCCTCCACTTT
once	TRBV15	TRBD1	TRBJ2-7	CATSSQDRGTYEQYF	TGTGCCACCAGCAGCCAGGACAGGGGCACCTACGAGCAGTACTTC
-	TRBV11-3	-	TRBJ2-1	CASSLGGMENEQFF	TGTGCCAGCAGCTTAGGAGGAATGGAGAATGAGCAGTTCTTC
-	TRBV28	-	TRBJ2-1	CASILGTAPNEQFF	TGTGCCAGCATCCTGGGCACCGCTCCTAATGAGCAGTTCTTC
once	TRBV14	-	TRBJ2-1	CASSQGSPRNEQFF	TGTGCCAGCAGCCAAGGGTCCCCTAGGAATGAGCAGTTCTTC
-	TRBV19	-	TRBJ2-1	CASSPGYSYNEQFF	TGTGCCAGTAGTCCGGGATACTCCTACAATGAGCAGTTCTTC
-	TRBV15	TRBD1	TRBJ2-7	CATSRPKTGKFYEQYF	TGTGCCACCAGCAGACCCAAGACAGGGAAGTTTTACGAGCAGTACTTC
-	TRBV1	-	TRBJ1-5	CASSQGTAHSNQPQHF	TGCGCCAGCAGCCAAGGGACAGCTCATAGCAATCAGCCCCAGCATTTT
-	TRBV29-1	-	TRBJ2-2	CSVVRDMNTGELFF	TGCAGCGTTGTAAGGGACATGAACACCGGGGAGCTGTTTTTT
-	TRBV5-1	TRBD1	TRBJ1-1	CASSTSDRTGLTAFF	TGCGCCAGCAGCACCTCGGACAGGACGGGGTTGACAGCTTTCTTT
-	TRBV28	-	TRBJ1-5	CASGDLTQGNQPQHF	TGTGCCAGCGGGGATCTAACCCAGGGGAATCAGCCCCAGCATTTT
few	TRBV7-8	-	TRBJ1-5	CASSLARGRGMGNQPQHF	TGTGCCAGCAGCTTGGCGCGGGGTCGGGGTATGGGTAACCAGCCCCAGCATTTT
-	TRBV23-1	-	TRBJ1-1	CASSQLTGIEAFF	TGCGCCAGCAGCCAGTTAACAGGGATTGAAGCTTTCTTT
-	TRBV5-1	-	TRBJ2-7	CASSPVGYSSYEQYF	TGCGCCAGCAGCCCCGTTGGATACAGCTCCTACGAGCAGTACTTC
-	TRBV5-1	TRBD1	TRBJ2-7	CASSLGGTGADEQYF	TGCGCCAGCAGCTTGGGTGGGACAGGGGCGGACGAGCAGTACTTC
-	TRBV28	TRBD2	TRBJ2-1	CASSSGTSLNEQFF	TGTGCCAGCAGCTCCGGGACTAGCCTCAATGAGCAGTTCTTC
-	TRBV6-8	-	TRBJ2-5	CASSSQRVGSVGETQYF	TGTGCCAGCAGTTCCCAGCGAGTGGGGTCGGTAGGAGAGACCCAGTACTTC
-	TRBV5-1	-	TRBJ1-1	CASSLDPTGYTEAFF	TGCGCCAGCAGCTTGGACCCTACAGGGTACACTGAAGCTTTCTTT
-	TRBV28	-	TRBJ2-2	CASSFRLGDLTGELFF	TGTGCCAGCAGTTTCCGTCTCGGGGACCTCACCGGGGAGCTGTTTTTT
once	TRBV19	-	TRBJ2-6	CASSKRTPGSSSGANVLTF	TGTGCCAGTAGTAAGCGGACCCCAGGGTCTAGCTCTGGGGCCAACGTCCTGACTTTC
-	TRBV5-1	TRBD1	TRBJ2-2	CASSFGDRAGTGELFF	TGCGCCAGCAGCTTCGGGGACAGGGCGGGCACCGGGGAGCTGTTTTTT
once	TRBV5-1	-	TRBJ1-4	CASSPSGGGEKLFF	TGCGCCAGCAGCCCCTCGGGAGGGGGTGAAAAACTGTTTTTT
-	TRBV18	-	TRBJ2-1	CASSPPTAYNEQFF	TGTGCCAGCTCACCACCAACAGCATACAATGAGCAGTTCTTC
-	TRBV29-1	-	TRBJ1-1	CSVDHGRTEAFF	TGCAGCGTTGATCATGGTAGGACTGAAGCTTTCTTT
-	TRBV19	-	TRBJ2-5	CASRAPQETQYF	TGTGCCAGTAGGGCCCCCCAAGAGACCCAGTACTTC
-	TRBV18	-	TRBJ1-1	CASSPDSYMNTEAFF	TGTGCCAGCTCACCGGACAGCTACATGAACACTGAAGCTTTCTTT